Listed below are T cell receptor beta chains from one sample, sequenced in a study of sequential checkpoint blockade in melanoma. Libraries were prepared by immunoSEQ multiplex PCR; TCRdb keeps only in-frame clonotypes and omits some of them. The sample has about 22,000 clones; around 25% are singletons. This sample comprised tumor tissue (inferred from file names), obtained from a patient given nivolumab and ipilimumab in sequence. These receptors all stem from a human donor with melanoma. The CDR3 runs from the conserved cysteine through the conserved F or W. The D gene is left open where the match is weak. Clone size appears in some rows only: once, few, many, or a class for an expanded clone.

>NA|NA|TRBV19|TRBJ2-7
TGTGCCAGTAGTACGAGGACTGGAGCGAGCTACGAGCAGTACTTC
CASSTRTGASYEQYF
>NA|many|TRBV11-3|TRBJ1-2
TGTGCCAGCGGAACGGGACAAACCAACTATGGCTACACCTTC
CASGTGQTNYGYTF
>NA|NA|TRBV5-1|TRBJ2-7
TGCGCCAGCAGCTTGTCAGGGGTGGGTTACGAGCAGTACTTC
CASSLSGVGYEQYF
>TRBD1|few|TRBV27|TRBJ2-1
TGTGCCAGCAGTCGGGGGACAGGGGAGAATGAGCAGTTCTTC
CASSRGTGENEQFF
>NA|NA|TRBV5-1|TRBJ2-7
TGCGCCAGCAGTAAGTATTGGACAGCCTACGAGCAGTACTTC
CASSKYWTAYEQYF
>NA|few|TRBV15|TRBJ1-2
TGTGCCACCGGGACGGGGACCACGGGCTATGGCTACACCTTC
CATGTGTTGYGYTF
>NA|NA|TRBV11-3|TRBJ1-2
TGTGCCAGCAGCCCTACCCCCAGGGGATCAAACTATGGCTACACCTTC
CASSPTPRGSNYGYTF
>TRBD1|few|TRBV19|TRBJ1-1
TGTGCCAGTAGTTTGACAGGGACGGGCACTGAAGCTTTCTTT
CASSLTGTGTEAFF
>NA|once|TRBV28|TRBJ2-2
TGTGCCAGCAGTTTATCTCCGGCCGGGGAGCTGTTTTTT
CASSLSPAGELFF
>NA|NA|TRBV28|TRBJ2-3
TGTGCCAGCAGTTTACCAGGGAGATCAGATACGCAGTATTTT
CASSLPGRSDTQYF
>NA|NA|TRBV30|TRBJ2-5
TGTGCCTGGACCCCCAGAAACCAAGAGACCCAGTACTTC
CAWTPRNQETQYF
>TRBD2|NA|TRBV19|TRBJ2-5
TGTGCCAGTAGTCCCGGGACTAGCGGGACTTCAGAGACCCAGTACTTC
CASSPGTSGTSETQYF
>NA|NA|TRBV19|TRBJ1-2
TGTGCCAGTAGCTTCGGACAGAACTATGGCTACACCTTC
CASSFGQNYGYTF
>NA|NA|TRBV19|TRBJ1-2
TGTGCCAGTAGTATCGGAACAGGAATTAACTATGGCTACACCTTC
CASSIGTGINYGYTF
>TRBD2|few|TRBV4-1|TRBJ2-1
TGCGCCAGCAGCCACCTCACTAGCGGGAGGGCCGTCTTTTTCAATGAGCAGTTCTTC
CASSHLTSGRAVFFNEQFF
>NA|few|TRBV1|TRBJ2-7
TGCGCCAGCAGCAGGACTAGCGGGGGGACCTCCTACGAGCAGTACTTC
CASSRTSGGTSYEQYF
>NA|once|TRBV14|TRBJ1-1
TGTGCCAGCAGCCAGGGGGGGTCCACTGAAGCTTTCTTT
CASSQGGSTEAFF
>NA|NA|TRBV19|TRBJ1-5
TGTGCCAGTAGTTTAGGACAGAGTCAGATTAGCAATCAGCCCCAGCATTTT
CASSLGQSQISNQPQHF
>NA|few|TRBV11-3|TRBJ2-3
TGTGCCAGCAGCCAAGGCCCCCTAGCAGATACGCAGTATTTT
CASSQGPLADTQYF
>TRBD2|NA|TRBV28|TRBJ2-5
TGTGCCACCGAGGGGCCTAGCGGGAGAAACCAAGAGACCCAGTACTTC
CATEGPSGRNQETQYF
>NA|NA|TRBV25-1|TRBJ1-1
TGTGCCAGCAGTGAAGGAGGAGCTGCGAACACTGAAGCTTTCTTT
CASSEGGAANTEAFF
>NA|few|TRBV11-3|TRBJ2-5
TGTGCCAGCAGCCCCGTGAAGGGAGGGGGTGAGACCCAGTACTTC
CASSPVKGGGETQYF
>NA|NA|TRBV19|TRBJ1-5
TGTGCCAGTAGTATCCTGACGGGATCAGAGGCCCAGCATTTT
CASSILTGSEAQHF
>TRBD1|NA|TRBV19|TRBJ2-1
TGTGCCAGTTCGGATACAGGGGGGAAGGGGAATGAGCAGTTCTTC
CASSDTGGKGNEQFF
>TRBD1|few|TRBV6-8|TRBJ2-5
TGTGCCAGCAGTTTGCAACAGGGGGAACAAGAGACCCAGTACTTC
CASSLQQGEQETQYF
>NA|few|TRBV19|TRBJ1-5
TGTGCCAGTACCACCACAGGGTTGGGTCAGCCCCAGCATTTT
CASTTTGLGQPQHF
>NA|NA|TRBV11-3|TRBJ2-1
TGTGCCAGCAGTTCCTCGGGGGTTGAAAATGAGCAGTTCTTC
CASSSSGVENEQFF
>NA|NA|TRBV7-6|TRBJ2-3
TGTGCCAGCAGTCTCAGGGTATCGACCACAGATACGCAGTATTTT
CASSLRVSTTDTQYF
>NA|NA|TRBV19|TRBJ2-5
TGTGCCAGTAGTAACAGCTGGGGAGAGACCCAGTACTTC
CASSNSWGETQYF
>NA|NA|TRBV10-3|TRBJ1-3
TGTGCCATCAGTGAGTCGTCCGGGGCGACCATATATTTT
CAISESSGATIYF
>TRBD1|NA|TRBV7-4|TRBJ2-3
TGTGCCAGCAGCTTAAACGCAGGGGGATCGACAGATACGCAGTATTTT
CASSLNAGGSTDTQYF
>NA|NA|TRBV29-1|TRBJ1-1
TGCAGCGCTGGAGGGGGGGTCACTGAAGCTTTCTTT
CSAGGGVTEAFF
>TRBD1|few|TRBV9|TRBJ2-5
TGTGCCAGCAGCGTAGGGACAGGGGGGTCAGTGGAGACCCAGTACTTC
CASSVGTGGSVETQYF
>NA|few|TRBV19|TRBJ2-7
TGTGCCAGTAGTATGGCAGGCGACTACGAGCAGTACTTC
CASSMAGDYEQYF
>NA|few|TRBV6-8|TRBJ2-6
TGTGCCAGCAGGGCGGAGAGCTCTGGGGCCAACGTCCTGACTTTC
CASRAESSGANVLTF
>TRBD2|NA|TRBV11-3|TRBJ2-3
TGTGCCAGCAGCTTCCGGGGGGGTAGCACAGATACGCAGTATTTT
CASSFRGGSTDTQYF
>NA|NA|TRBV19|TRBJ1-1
TGTGCCAGTAGTATCCCGACAGGAGGAGCTTTCTTT
CASSIPTGGAFF
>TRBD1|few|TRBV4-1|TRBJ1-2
TGCGCCAGCAGCCATTTACAGGGGGCGCTGGACTATGGCTACACCTTC
CASSHLQGALDYGYTF
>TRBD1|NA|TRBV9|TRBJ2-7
TGTGCCAGCGGAATAGGGACAGGGCACCTCGAGCAGTACTTC
CASGIGTGHLEQYF
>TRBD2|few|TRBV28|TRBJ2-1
TGTGCCAGCAGTCCTCCAACTAGCGGGGCGGAGAATGAGCAGTTCTTC
CASSPPTSGAENEQFF
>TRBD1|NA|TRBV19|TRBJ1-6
TGTGCCAGTACCAGCTCCGGGACAGGGTCGCATAATTCACCCCTCCACTTT
CASTSSGTGSHNSPLHF
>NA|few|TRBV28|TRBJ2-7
TGTGCCAGCAGTCTGGACGGGGACACCTACGAGCAGTACTTC
CASSLDGDTYEQYF
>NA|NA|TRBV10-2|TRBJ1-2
TGCGCCAGCAGTGAGCCCCGGCTGCGAGGGGCGGTTAACTATGGCTACACCTTC
CASSEPRLRGAVNYGYTF
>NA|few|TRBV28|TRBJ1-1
TGTGCCAGCAGACGGACAGCTTCGCGCACTGAAGCTTTCTTT
CASRRTASRTEAFF
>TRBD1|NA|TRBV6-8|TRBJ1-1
TGTGCCAGCAGATTAGACAGGGTAGGGACTGAAGCTTTCTTT
CASRLDRVGTEAFF
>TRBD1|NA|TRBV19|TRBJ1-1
TGTGCCAGTACCCGATGGGGACAGGGTAGCACTGAAGCTTTCTTT
CASTRWGQGSTEAFF
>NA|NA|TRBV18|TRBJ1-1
TGTGCCAGCTCACCACGAGGCCCCGAGGGAGCTTTCTTT
CASSPRGPEGAFF
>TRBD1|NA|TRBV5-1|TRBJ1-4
TGCGCCAGCAGCCCCTTGGGACAGCAGATGACTAATGAAAAACTGTTTTTT
CASSPLGQQMTNEKLFF
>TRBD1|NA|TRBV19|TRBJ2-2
TGTGCCAGTAGTGGGACAGTTAACACCGGGGAGCTGTTTTTT
CASSGTVNTGELFF
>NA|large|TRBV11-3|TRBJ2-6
TGTGCCAGCACCCCGGCTTTCTCCAGCTCTGGGGCCAACGTCCTGACTTTC
CASTPAFSSSGANVLTF
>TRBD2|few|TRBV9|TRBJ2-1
TGTGCCAGCAGTGAAGCGCTAGCGGGAGTTGGTTACAATGAGCAGTTCTTC
CASSEALAGVGYNEQFF
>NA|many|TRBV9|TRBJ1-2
TGTGCCAGCAGCGTAGCTCCTGGGGGGAACTATGGCTACACCTTC
CASSVAPGGNYGYTF
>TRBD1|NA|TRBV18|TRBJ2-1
TGTGCCAGCTCCCCTAGGACAGGGGAGTACAATGAGCAGTTCTTC
CASSPRTGEYNEQFF
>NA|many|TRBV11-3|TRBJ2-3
TGTGCCAGCAGCTTAATGATGAGCGAAGATACGCAGTATTTT
CASSLMMSEDTQYF
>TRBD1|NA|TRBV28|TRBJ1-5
TGTGCCAGCAGTTTGCAGGGGGCAGGTCAGCCCCAGCATTTT
CASSLQGAGQPQHF
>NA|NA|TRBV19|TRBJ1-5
TGTGCCAGTAGGGGGAGTTCGTTTAGCAATCAGCCCCAGCATTTT
CASRGSSFSNQPQHF
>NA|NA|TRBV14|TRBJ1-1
TGTGCCAGCAGCCAATGGGCAGAAGCTTTCTTT
CASSQWAEAFF
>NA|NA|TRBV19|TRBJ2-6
TGTGCCAGTAGTATCAGGCCCCGAGCCTTCTCTGGGGCCAACGTCCTGACTTTC
CASSIRPRAFSGANVLTF